This T cell receptor (beta chain) was sequenced for a study of blood T cell repertoires in COVID-19. Study at large: From the United States, Italy and Spain came samples of acute and convalescent COVID-19.

The V gene lost 3 bases and the J gene lost 5 bases, with 13 bases spanning the gap. Germline V gene data show CDR1 as SGDLS and CDR2 as YYNGEE. This CDR3 comprises 14 residues. The data were produced by immunoSEQ multiplex PCR, yet TCRdb's version contains in-frame clones alone and is incomplete. The sample contains approximately 430,000 clones, 70% to 90% of which appear only once. The J gene is TRBJ2-3, the V gene TRBV9; D might be TRBD1 (5 bases). The sequence was collected from a woman in her twenties or thirties with active or convalescent COVID-19. Sequencing was done on a sample of peripheral blood. The CDR3 nucleotides read TGTGCCAGCAGCGCCCCTTCTGACAGAGATACGCAGTATTTT. This gives the protein CASSAPSDRDTQYF.